These 9 T cell receptor beta chains share one sample of origin, sequenced in a study of regulatory T cells in long-lasting Graves disease. The TCR beta library used iRepertoire HTBI primers with Arm-PCR amplification of CDR3. TCRdb reanalysed the multiplex PCR reads using MiXCR and keeps one entry per CDR3 protein. The sample yields 560,000 or so distinct CDR3 sequences, approximately 16% seen once. Stated time point: newly diagnosed GD, antithyroid drugs for less than 3 months. Scientists built the TCR library using RNA that was extracted from PBMCs. These data were also reused for a study on T cells in Graves' hyperthyroidism and ophthalmopathy.

The specimen comprised peripheral blood mononuclear cells (PBMCs), sampled at new diagnosis, from a patient treated with antithyroid drugs. These receptors all come from a man in his late teens or twenties with Graves disease.

The table lists this clonotype with many counts. This chain connects TRBV28 to TRBJ2-7; the D gene is possibly TRBD2 (6 bases). Germline V CDR1 and CDR2: MDHEN, SYDVKM. The CDR3 covers 13 residues. V was pared by 3 bases and J by 6 bases, with 12 bases between. The CDR3 loop reads CASSLGREPEQYF. The CDR3 DNA sequence: TGTGCCAGCAGTTTGGGCCGGGAGCCCGAGCAGTACTTC.

This clonotype was observed at least ten times. V usage is TRBV12-3 or TRBV12-4 and J usage is TRBJ1-4; 9 bases line up with TRBD1. Germline trimming cut 5 bases from V and 5 bases from J; bases unmatched to any gene: 6. This CDR3 comprises 15 residues. CDR3 protein: CASSVSGTGNEKLFF. CDR3 DNA: TGTGCCAGCAGTGTCTCCGGGACAGGGAATGAAAAACTGTTTTTT.

This clonotype was observed a handful of times. The gene calls are TRBV30 and TRBJ1-3, with 8 positions matching TRBD1. The V gene end was trimmed by 3 bases and the J gene end by 2 bases; junction bases not matched to a gene: 12. This CDR3 contains 17 residues. Germline V CDR1 and CDR2: GTSNPN, SVGIG (reference sequence). The CDR3 coding sequence is TGTGCCTGGAGGAACAAACCGGGACAGGTACCTGGAAACACCATATATTTT. Translated: CAWRNKPGQVPGNTIYF.

J is TRBJ1-6 and V is TRBV19; D possibly corresponds to TRBD1 (5 bases). Trimming cost V 7 bases and J 10 bases, with 14 bases left between them. Germline values: CDR1 LNHDA, CDR2 SQIVND (reference sequence). The CDR3 covers 13 residues. The CDR3 DNA reads TGTGCCAGTACGCAGGGAGTAGTCTCACCCCTCCACTTT. Its protein product is CASTQGVVSPLHF.

This clonotype was picked up many times. The V and J genes are TRBV7-9 and TRBJ2-1; 8 bases are shared with TRBD1. This CDR3 spans 18 amino acids. The germline V gene encodes CDR1 SEHNR and CDR2 FQNEAQ (reference sequence). Unmatched junction bases numbered 8, after V lost 1 base and J lost 0 bases. The CDR3 DNA follows: TGTGCCAGCAGCTTAGGCGGATCAGGGGGCCCCTCCTACAATGAGCAGTTCTTC. Its protein is CASSLGGSGGPSYNEQFF.

This clonotype was observed a single time. In this CDR3 the conserved last residue, phenylalanine or tryptophan, is missing, so a read error is likely. This chain connects TRBV7-2 to TRBJ2-7, with TRBD1 matching over 9 bases. Trimming at V came to 4 bases and at J to 6 bases, leaving 4 bases not matched to a gene. CDR3 length: 13 amino acids. The germline V gene has CDR1 SGHTA and CDR2 FQGNSA. The CDR3 sequence is CASSSGQGREQYL. The CDR3 nucleotides read TGTGCCAGCAGCTCCGGACAGGGGCGCGAGCAGTACCTC.

This chain uses TRBV2 with TRBJ2-1; D unresolved. Trimming removed 4 bases from V and 10 bases from J, with 11 bases in between. Germline CDR1 is SNHLY and CDR2 is FYNNEI. The CDR3 extends over 12 amino acids. CDR3 in amino acids: CASSGLRPEQFF. CDR3 nucleotide sequence: TGTGCCAGCAGTGGTCTACGGCCCGAGCAGTTCTTC. The complete variable domain, with remaining parts taken from reference TRBV2 and TRBJ2-1, reads EPEVTQTPSHQVTQMGQEVILRCVPISNHLYFYWYRQILGQKVEFLVSFYNNEISEKSEIFDDQFSVERPDGSNFTLKIRSTKLEDSAMYFCASSGLRPEQFFGPGTRLTVL.

This clonotype was observed a few times. The chain links TRBV6-1 to TRBJ2-7; 11 bases fit TRBD2. V gave up 2 bases and J gave up 0 bases; unmatched junction bases: 6. Germline loops: CDR1 MNHNS, CDR2 SASEGT. CDR3 length equals 17 residues. CDR3 protein: CASSERGTSGSSYEQYF. The CDR3 DNA follows: TGTGCCAGCAGTGAAAGGGGGACTAGCGGTAGCTCCTACGAGCAGTACTTC.

In its sample, this clonotype was seen many times. This chain uses TRBV6-2 or TRBV6-3 with TRBJ2-1; TRBD2 is a possible D gene (6 bases). V lost 3 bases to trimming and J lost 0 bases, with 9 bases between them. Looked up from germline, CDR1 is MNHEY and CDR2 is SVGEGT. This CDR3 has 15 residues. The CDR3 DNA reads as TGTGCCAGCAGTTATGGGGGGAACTCCTACAATGAGCAGTTCTTC. Its translation: CASSYGGNSYNEQFF.